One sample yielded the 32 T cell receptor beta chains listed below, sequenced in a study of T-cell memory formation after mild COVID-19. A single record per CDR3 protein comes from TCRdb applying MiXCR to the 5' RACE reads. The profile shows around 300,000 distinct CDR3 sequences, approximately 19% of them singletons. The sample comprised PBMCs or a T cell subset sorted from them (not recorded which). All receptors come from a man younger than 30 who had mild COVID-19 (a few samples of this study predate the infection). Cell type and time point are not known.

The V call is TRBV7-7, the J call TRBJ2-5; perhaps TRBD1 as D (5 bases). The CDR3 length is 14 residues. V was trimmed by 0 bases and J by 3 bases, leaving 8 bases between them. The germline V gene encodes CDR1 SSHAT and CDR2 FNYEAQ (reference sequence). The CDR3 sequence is CASSLAHRKETQYF. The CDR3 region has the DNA TGTGCCAGCAGCTTAGCGCACAGGAAAGAGACCCAGTACTTC.

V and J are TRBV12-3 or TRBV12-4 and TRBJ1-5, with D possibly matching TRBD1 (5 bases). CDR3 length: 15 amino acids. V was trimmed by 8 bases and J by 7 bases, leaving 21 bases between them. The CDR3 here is CASRSGGGPRQPQHF. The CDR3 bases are TGTGCCAGCCGTTCAGGCGGGGGACCCCGACAGCCCCAGCATTTT.

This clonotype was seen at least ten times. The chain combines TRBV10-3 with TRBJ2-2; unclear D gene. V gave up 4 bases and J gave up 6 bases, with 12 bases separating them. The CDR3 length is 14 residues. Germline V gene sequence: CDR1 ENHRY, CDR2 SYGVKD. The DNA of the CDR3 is TGTGCCATCAGTGTTGGGCGGACCGCCGGGGAGCTGTTTTTT. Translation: CAISVGRTAGELFF.

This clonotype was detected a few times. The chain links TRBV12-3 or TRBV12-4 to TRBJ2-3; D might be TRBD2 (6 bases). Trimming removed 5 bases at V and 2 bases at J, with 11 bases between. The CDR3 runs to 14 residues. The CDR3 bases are TGTGCCAGCAGTCAACGGGACTTCACAGATACGCAGTATTTT. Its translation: CASSQRDFTDTQYF.

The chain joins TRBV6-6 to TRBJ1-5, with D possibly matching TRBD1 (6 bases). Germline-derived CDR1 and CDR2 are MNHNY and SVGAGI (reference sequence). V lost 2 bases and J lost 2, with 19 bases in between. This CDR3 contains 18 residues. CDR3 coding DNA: TGTGCCAGCAGTTACCGCGTCGCGGGGGCTCAGGGCAATCAGCCCCAGCATTTT. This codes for CASSYRVAGAQGNQPQHF.

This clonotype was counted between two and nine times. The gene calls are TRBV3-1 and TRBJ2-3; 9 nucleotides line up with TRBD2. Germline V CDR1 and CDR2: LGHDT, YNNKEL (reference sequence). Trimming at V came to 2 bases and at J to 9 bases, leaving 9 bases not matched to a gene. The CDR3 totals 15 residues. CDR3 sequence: CASSQWTSEAQTQYF. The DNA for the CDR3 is TGTGCCAGCAGCCAATGGACTAGCGAGGCTCAAACGCAGTATTTT.

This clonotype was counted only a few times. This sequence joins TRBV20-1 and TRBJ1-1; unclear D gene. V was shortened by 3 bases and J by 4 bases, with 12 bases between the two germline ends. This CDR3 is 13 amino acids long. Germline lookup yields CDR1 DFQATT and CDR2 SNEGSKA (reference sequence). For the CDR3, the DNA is TGCAGTGCTAGCCGCAAAGAGAGCACTGAAGCTTTCTTT. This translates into CSASRKESTEAFF.

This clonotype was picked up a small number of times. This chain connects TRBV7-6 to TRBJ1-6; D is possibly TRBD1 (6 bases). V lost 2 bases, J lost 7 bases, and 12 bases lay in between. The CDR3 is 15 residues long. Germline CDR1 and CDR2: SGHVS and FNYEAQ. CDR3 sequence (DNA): TGTGCCAGCAGCTTATCCGGGACATCAAATTCACCCCTCCACTTT. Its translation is CASSLSGTSNSPLHF.

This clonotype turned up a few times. The DNA for the CDR3 is TGTGCCAGCAGTTACTCAAAGGCCTATAATTCACCCCTCCACTTT. Translation gives CASSYSKAYNSPLHF. This sequence joins TRBV6-5 and TRBJ1-6; D is unresolved. Trimming stripped 0 bases from V and 2 bases from J, with 5 bases between. CDR3 length: 15 residues. Germline V lookup: CDR1 MNHEY, CDR2 SVGAGI.

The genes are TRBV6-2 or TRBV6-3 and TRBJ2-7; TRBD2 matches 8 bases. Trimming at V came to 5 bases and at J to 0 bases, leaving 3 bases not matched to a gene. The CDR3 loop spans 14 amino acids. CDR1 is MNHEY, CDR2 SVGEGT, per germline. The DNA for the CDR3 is TGTGCCAGCAGTCGGGGGGGGAGCTCCTACGAGCAGTACGTC. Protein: CASSRGGSSYEQYV.

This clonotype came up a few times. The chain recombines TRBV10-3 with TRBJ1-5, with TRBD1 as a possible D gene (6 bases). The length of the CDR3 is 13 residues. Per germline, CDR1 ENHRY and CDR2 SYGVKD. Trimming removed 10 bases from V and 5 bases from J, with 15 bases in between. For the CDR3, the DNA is TGTGCCACCTCAGCAAGGGGGGATCAGCCCCAGCATTTT. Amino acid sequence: CATSARGDQPQHF.

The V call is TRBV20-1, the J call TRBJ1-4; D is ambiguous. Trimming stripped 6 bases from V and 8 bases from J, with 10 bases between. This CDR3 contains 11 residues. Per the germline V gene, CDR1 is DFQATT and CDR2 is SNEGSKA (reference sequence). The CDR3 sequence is CSAGVGEKLFF. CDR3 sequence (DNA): TGCAGTGCCGGAGTTGGAGAAAAACTGTTTTTT.

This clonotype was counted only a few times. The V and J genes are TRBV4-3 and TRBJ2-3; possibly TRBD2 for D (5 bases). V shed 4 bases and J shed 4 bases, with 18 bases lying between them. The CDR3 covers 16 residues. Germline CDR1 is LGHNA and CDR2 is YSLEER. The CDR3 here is CASSPGSGRVSDTQYF. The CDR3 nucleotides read TGCGCCAGCAGCCCGGGGTCCGGGCGGGTTTCAGATACGCAGTATTTT.

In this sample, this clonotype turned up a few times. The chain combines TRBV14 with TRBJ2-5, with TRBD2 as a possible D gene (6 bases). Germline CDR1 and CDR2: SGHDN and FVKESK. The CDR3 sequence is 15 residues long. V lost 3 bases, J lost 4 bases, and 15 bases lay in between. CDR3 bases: TGTGCCAGCAGCCAGTTTCTGGGACTCTCAGAGACCCAGTACTTC. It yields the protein CASSQFLGLSETQYF.

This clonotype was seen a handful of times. This CDR3 reads CASNLGLASDEQFF. DNA of the CDR3: TGTGCCAGCAACCTCGGACTAGCGTCGGATGAGCAGTTCTTC. The chain joins TRBV7-9 to TRBJ2-1, with 9 nucleotides matching TRBD2. In germline, CDR1 is SEHNR, CDR2 FQNEAQ (reference sequence). The CDR3 covers 14 residues. Losses at the gene ends were 7 bases for V and 8 bases for J; bases not matched to a gene: 9.

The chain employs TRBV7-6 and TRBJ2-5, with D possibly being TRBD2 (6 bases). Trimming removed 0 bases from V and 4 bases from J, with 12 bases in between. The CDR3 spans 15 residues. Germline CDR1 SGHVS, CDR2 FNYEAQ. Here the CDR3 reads CASSLALVGGETQYF. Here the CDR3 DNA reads TGTGCCAGCAGCTTAGCGCTGGTGGGAGGAGAGACCCAGTACTTC.

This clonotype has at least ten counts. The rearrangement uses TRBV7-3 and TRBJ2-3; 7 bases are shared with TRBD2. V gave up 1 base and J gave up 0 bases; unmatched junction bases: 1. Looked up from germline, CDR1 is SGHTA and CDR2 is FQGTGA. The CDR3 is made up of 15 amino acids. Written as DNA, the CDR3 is TGTGCCAGCAGCTTAAGCGGGGGAAGCACAGATACGCAGTATTTT. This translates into CASSLSGGSTDTQYF.

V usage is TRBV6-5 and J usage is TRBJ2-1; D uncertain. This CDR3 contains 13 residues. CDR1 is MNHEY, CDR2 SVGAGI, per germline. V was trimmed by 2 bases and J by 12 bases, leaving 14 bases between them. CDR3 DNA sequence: TGTGCCAGCAGTTACGGGGTTGGCATAGTGCAGTTCTTC. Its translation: CASSYGVGIVQFF.

The CDR3 region is CASSQAIQGPGELFF. CDR3 sequence (DNA): TGCGCCAGCAGCCAAGCCATCCAGGGGCCTGGGGAGCTGTTTTTT. This chain uses TRBV4-1 with TRBJ2-2; tentative D call: TRBD1 (6 bases). This CDR3 comprises 15 residues. Germline lookup yields CDR1 MGHRA and CDR2 YSYEKL. Trimming took 1 base from V and 8 from J, leaving 14 bases between them.

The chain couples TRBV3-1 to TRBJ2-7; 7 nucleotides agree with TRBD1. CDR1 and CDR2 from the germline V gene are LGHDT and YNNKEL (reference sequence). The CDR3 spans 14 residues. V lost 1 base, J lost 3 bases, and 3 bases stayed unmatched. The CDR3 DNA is TGTGCCAGCAGCCAAGGAGGGGGCCTCTACGAGCAGTACTTC. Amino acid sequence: CASSQGGGLYEQYF.

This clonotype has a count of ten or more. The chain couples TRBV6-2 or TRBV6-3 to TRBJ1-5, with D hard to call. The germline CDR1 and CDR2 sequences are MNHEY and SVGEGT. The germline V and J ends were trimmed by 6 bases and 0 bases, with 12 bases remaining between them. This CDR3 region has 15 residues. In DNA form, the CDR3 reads TGTGCCAGCAGGGTTGATGGGTCTAGCAATCAGCCCCAGCATTTT. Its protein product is CASRVDGSSNQPQHF.

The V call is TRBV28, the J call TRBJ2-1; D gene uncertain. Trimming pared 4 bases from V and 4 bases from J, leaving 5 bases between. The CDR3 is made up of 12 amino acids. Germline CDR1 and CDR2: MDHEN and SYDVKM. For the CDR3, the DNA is TGTGCCAGCAGTTCCCTGTACAATGAGCAGTTCTTC. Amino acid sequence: CASSSLYNEQFF.

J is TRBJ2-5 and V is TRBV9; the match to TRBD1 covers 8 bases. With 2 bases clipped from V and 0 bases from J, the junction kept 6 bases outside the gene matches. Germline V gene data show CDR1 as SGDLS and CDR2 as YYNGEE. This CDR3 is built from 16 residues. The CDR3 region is CASSVTVTGDQETQYF. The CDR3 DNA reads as TGTGCCAGCAGCGTTACGGTGACAGGGGACCAAGAGACCCAGTACTTC.

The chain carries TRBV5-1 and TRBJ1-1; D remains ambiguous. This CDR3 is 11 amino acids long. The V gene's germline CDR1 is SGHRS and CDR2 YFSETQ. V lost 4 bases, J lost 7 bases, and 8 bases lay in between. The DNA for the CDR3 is TGCGCCAGCAGCCGCGGCAGTGAAGCTTTCTTT. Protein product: CASSRGSEAFF.

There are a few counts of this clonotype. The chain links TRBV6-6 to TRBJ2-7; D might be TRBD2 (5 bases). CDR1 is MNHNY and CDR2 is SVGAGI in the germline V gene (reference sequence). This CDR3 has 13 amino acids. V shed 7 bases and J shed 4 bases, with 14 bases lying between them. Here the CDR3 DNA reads TGTGCCAGCACCTACGGACTGACTTACGAGCAGTACGTC. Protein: CASTYGLTYEQYV.

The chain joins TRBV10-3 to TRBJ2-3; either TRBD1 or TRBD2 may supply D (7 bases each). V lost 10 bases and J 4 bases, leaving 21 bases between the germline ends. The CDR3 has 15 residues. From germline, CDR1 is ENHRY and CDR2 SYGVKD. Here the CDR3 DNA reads TGTGCCAGCCGCTACGGGGGGAGGGGGCCAGATACGCAGTATTTT. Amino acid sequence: CASRYGGRGPDTQYF.

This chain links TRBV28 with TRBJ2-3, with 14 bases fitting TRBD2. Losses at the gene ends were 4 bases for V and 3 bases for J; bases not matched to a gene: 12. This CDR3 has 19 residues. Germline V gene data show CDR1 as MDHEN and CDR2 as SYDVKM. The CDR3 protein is CASSSPRTSGGQSTDTQYF. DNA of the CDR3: TGTGCCAGCAGTTCACCACGGACTAGCGGGGGGCAGAGTACAGATACGCAGTATTTT.

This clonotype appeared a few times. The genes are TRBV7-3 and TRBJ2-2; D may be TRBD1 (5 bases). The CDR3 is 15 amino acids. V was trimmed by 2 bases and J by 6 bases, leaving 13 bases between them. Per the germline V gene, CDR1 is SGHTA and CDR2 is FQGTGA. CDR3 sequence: CASSLEATGPGELFF. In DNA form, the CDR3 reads TGTGCCAGCAGCTTAGAAGCTACAGGACCCGGGGAGCTGTTTTTT.

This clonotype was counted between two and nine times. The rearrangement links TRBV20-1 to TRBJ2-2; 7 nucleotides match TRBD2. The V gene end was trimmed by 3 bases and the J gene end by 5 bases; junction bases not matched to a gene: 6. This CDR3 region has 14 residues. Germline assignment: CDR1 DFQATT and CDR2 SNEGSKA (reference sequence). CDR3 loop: CSASLREGTGELFF. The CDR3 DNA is TGCAGTGCTAGTCTCAGGGAGGGGACCGGGGAGCTGTTTTTT.

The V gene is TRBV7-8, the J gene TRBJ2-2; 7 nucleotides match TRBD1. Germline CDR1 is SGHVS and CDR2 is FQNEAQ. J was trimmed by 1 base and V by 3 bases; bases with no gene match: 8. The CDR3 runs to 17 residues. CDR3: CASSFGRGRGNTGELFF. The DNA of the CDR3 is TGTGCCAGCAGCTTTGGAAGGGGGCGTGGGAACACCGGGGAGCTGTTTTTT.

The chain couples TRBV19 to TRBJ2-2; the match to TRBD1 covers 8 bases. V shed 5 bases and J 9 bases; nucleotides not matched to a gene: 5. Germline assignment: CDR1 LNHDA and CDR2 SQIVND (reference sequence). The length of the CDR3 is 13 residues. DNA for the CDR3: TGTGCCAGTAGTGGACAGGGTCCCCGGGAGCTGTTTTTT. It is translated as CASSGQGPRELFF.

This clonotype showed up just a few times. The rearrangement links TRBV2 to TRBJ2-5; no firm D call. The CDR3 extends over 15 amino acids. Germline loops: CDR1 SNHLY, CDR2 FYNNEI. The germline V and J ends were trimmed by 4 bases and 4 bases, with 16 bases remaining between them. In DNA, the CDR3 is TGTGCCAGCAGTGTTGAAAGCACAGCAGGAGAGACCCAGTACTTC. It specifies CASSVESTAGETQYF.